The following is a TCR beta chain sequence with its context. Its antigen is still unknown. Nothing much larger sits one base from this clone, and base qualities are not available. This sample was taken from a study of identical twins (dated by TCRdb to the mid-2010s). As for the study more broadly: The study deep-sequenced TCR alpha and beta repertoires from monozygotic twins, unrelated adults of various ages and cord blood to test whether fetal clonotypes persist. To rule out contamination, replicate twin experiments were performed at different times with different library preparation protocols.

Library method: 5' RACE. Sequencing instrument: Illumina HiSeq 2000. A universal primer binding site was introduced by template switching, and a unique molecular identifier was present in the final cDNA, enabling accurate counting of TCR cDNA molecules. First-strand cDNA for TCR alpha and beta chains was synthesized from specific primers in the conserved constant-segment region. Each cDNA library was double barcoded, with a SMART-Mk sample barcode plus Illumina barcodes, to control for contamination. TruSeq adapter sequences, together with Illumina sample barcodes, were added in two successive PCR steps. The Illumina HiSeq platform was used with custom primers to sequence TCR alpha and beta cDNA libraries. The authors processed their data as follows. MiGEC processed the raw reads to extract unique molecular identifiers, while MiXCR was used to determine the CDR3 positions. Recombination models were inferred per individual with the repgenHMM and IGoR tools using an EM algorithm. Shared clonotype analysis was performed with the tcR package in R, normalizing sharing by the product of cloneset sizes. To study raw recombination free of thymic and clonal selection effects, out-of-frame nonproductive sequences were analyzed. Through fastp at Q25 and MiXCR, TCRdb rebuilt clones from the public reads, retaining in-frame beta chains. Each CDR3 protein gets just one entry, which takes the most common genes and DNA from the rows behind it. The authors' filters were not applied to this entry. The sample contains about 520,000 distinct CDR3 sequences, about 20% of them found a single time. The ten largest account for about 0.99% of the sample.

General conclusions and limits of the study: Excess twin sharing in beta out-of-frame sequences was weaker because fewer shared sequences lowered the signal-to-noise ratio. Because the same donors could not be followed over many years, conclusions were based on cross-sectional statistical analysis. Out-of-frame TCR alpha sharing in monozygotic twins was systematically underestimated by recombination models, whereas sharing between unrelated individuals was in agreement with the recombination models. Compared with coincidental sharing between unrelated individuals, out-of-frame TCR alpha sequences shared between twins showed an excess of sequences with low generation probability. Fewer insertions were carried by abundant cord blood beta clonotypes, a similar but weaker trend appeared in young adult naive repertoires, and no such trend appeared in memory repertoires. Zero-insertion analyses could be partly confounded by invariant T cells such as MAIT and iNKT, though diverse VJ usage argued against such confounding for most clonotypes.

Only healthy Caucasian donors were included. Three pairs of female monozygotic twins, all aged roughly 18 to 29 years, made up the twin cohort. CD4+ and CD8+ T cell populations were isolated with positive isolation kits from Invitrogen. From a lookup of the germline V gene, CDR1 and CDR2 are SGHTA and FQGNSA. Taken from cysteine to phenylalanine, the CDR3 has 15 residues. Of all the DNA, just the CDR3 is kept, 45 bases in frame from base 1. Relative to germline, V is missing 4 bases and J is missing 8 bases, with 9 bases of the junction outside any gene match. These sequences were also reported in another study, on T cells expressing NK-cell markers. The second source states: Three sorted T-cell subsets (CD3+CD56+NKG2C+, CD3+CD56+NKG2C- and CD3+CD56-NKG2C+) from under ten donors had their TCR beta-chain repertoires profiled. Among the eight sequenced donors, only one was HCMV-seronegative, while the other seven were HCMV-seropositive. In several experiments an anti-gammadeltaTCR antibody was added to restrict sorting to alphabetaTCR-expressing T cells. In more than five donors, the dominant CD3+CD56+NKG2C+ clonotypes were found to rank among the top 10 CD8+ clonotypes and to make up roughly 1.0-7.0% of CD8+ T cells. Those dominant clonotypes were again the most abundant among CD3+CD56-NKG2C+ cells in a few donors, at roughly 25-60.1%. Whether the expanded NKG2C-expressing T cell clones were specific for HCMV antigens was left unclear. The study sequenced eight donors, all healthy volunteers chosen at random: three men and five women. To determine HCMV serostatus, a commercial ELISA kit was used to detect HCMV-specific IgG in serum. MIGEC handled demultiplexing of the reads and grouping by UMI, while MiTCR was used to assemble and quantify clonotypes. To remove erroneous sequences, TCR cDNA sequences were retained only when supported by two or more reads. The tcR package was used for downstream repertoire analysis, with clonotypes matched between fractions based on CDR3 nucleotide sequence plus V segment. VDJmatch was used to annotate antigen specificity against VDJdb, with one amino acid substitution in CDR3 allowed.

The sequenced material came from CD4+ T cells sorted from blood. This TCR came from a woman aged 18-35 years in good health. The rearranged chain carries TRBV7-2 and TRBJ2-1; 9 bases in between match TRBD2. The DNA sequence reads TGTGCCAGCAGCTCCCGACTAGCGGTGTGGGATGAGCAGTTCTTC. Its translation reads: CASSSRLAVWDEQFF.